A selection of T cell receptor beta chains follows, all from one sample in a study of blood T cell repertoires in COVID-19. Profiling relied on immunoSEQ multiplex PCR, and the TCRdb table lists in-frame clones only, not all of them. This table has some 300,000 clones, roughly 88% appearing once. The sample consisted of peripheral blood. Every receptor here comes from a woman in her 30s who had recovered from COVID-19. The CDR3 runs from the conserved cysteine through the conserved F or W. Each record gives: clone size, J gene, V gene, D gene, CDR3 length, CDR3 protein, CDR3 DNA. The D gene is left open where the match is weak. Clone size is not always given. Where it is, it says once, few, many or a class for expanded clones.

NA	TRBJ1-1	TRBV19	NA	13	CASSTFGITEAFF	TGTGCCAGTAGTACGTTCGGTATCACTGAAGCTTTCTTT
NA	TRBJ2-7	TRBV3-1/TRBV3-2	TRBD1	16	CASSRTGVLSSYEQYF	TGTGCCAGCAGCCGAACAGGGGTCCTAAGCTCCTACGAGCAGTACTTC
NA	TRBJ1-1	TRBV29-1	NA	13	CSVTRGGNTEAFF	TGCAGCGTTACGAGGGGGGGGAACACTGAAGCTTTCTTT
NA	TRBJ1-6	TRBV28	TRBD1	17	CASSTPGQGLRNSPLHF	TGTGCCAGCAGTACACCGGGACAGGGGTTAAGAAATTCACCCCTCCACTTT
NA	TRBJ2-3	TRBV18	TRBD1	17	CASSRTGTGWIPDTQYF	TGTGCCAGCTCGCGAACCGGGACAGGGTGGATCCCAGATACGCAGTATTTT
NA	TRBJ2-1	TRBV28	TRBD1	17	CASSLNRDRGLSNEQFF	TGTGCCAGCAGCCTGAACCGGGACAGGGGTCTTTCCAATGAGCAGTTCTTC
NA	TRBJ1-1	TRBV7-2	TRBD1	19	CASSLGVLGQGAKNTEAFF	TGTGCCAGCAGCTTAGGGGTTCTGGGACAGGGGGCGAAGAACACTGAAGCTTTCTTT
NA	TRBJ1-6	TRBV9	TRBD1	15	CASSVEGAGNSPLHF	TGTGCCAGCAGCGTAGAGGGGGCGGGCAATTCACCCCTCCACTTT
NA	TRBJ2-5	TRBV5-6	NA	14	CASNIRRGQETQYF	TGTGCCAGCAACATCCGGAGGGGCCAAGAGACCCAGTACTTC
once	TRBJ2-2	TRBV7-2	NA	14	CASSLKSGPGELFF	TGTGCCAGCAGCTTAAAGTCAGGTCCCGGGGAGCTGTTTTTT
NA	TRBJ2-3	TRBV20-1	NA	11	CSGQPADTQYF	TGCAGTGGCCAACCAGCAGATACGCAGTATTTT
NA	TRBJ2-5	TRBV19	TRBD2	15	CASSSGGLGEETQYF	TGTGCCAGTAGTAGCGGGGGTCTTGGTGAGGAGACCCAGTACTTC
NA	TRBJ1-6	TRBV6-5	NA	13	CASSYGRGSPLHF	TGTGCCAGCAGTTACGGGAGGGGTTCACCCCTCCACTTT
NA	TRBJ2-1	TRBV12-3/TRBV12-4	NA	13	CASSPHTYNEQFF	TGTGCCAGCAGTCCCCACACCTACAATGAGCAGTTCTTC
NA	TRBJ2-2	TRBV28	TRBD2	20	CASSFRVVGLAGDMSGELFF	TGTGCCAGCAGTTTTCGAGTTGTGGGACTAGCGGGGGATATGTCCGGGGAGCTGTTTTTT
NA	TRBJ2-7	TRBV2	TRBD2	16	CASSLDRTSMDYEQYF	TGTGCCAGCAGCCTGGATCGGACTAGTATGGATTACGAGCAGTACTTC
NA	TRBJ2-2	TRBV9	NA	16	CASSVSTAPNTGELFF	TGTGCCAGCAGCGTATCTACAGCCCCTAACACCGGGGAGCTGTTTTTT
NA	TRBJ2-7	TRBV18	NA	15	CASSPGTLRSYEQYF	TGTGCCAGCTCACCAGGGACACTACGCTCCTACGAGCAGTACTTC
NA	TRBJ1-5	TRBV15	NA	18	CATSGREVADSSNQPQHF	TGTGCCACCAGCGGGCGGGAGGTTGCGGATTCGAGCAATCAGCCCCAGCATTTT
NA	TRBJ1-1	TRBV5-5	TRBD1	15	CASSHTPGQGAEAFF	TGTGCCAGCAGCCATACTCCGGGACAGGGGGCTGAAGCTTTCTTT
NA	TRBJ2-7	TRBV27	NA	15	CASSTSRRLFYEQYF	TGTGCCAGCAGTACCTCCCGGCGGTTATTTTACGAGCAGTACTTC